Below, one T cell receptor beta chain is given with its context. Its matching antigen is unknown. Trimming removed 7 bases at V and 0 bases at J, with 19 bases between. The CDR3 spans 18 residues. The data belong to a study of response to subunit inactivated influenza vaccine. General study findings and limits: Authors proposed each seasonal influenza vaccination draws in few new T cells.

TCRdb re-called the RT-PCR reads through MiXCR, storing one row per CDR3 protein. The data show 600,000 to 700,000 distinct CDR3 sequences, with around 15% seen just once and less than 9% held by the top ten. The source of this sequence is a man aged 45-60 years who received an inactivated influenza vaccine. The material was PBMCs from blood, obtained approximately 15 days before vaccination. The gene calls are TRBV12-3 or TRBV12-4 and TRBJ2-6; weak D call: TRBD1 (7 bases). The CDR3 nucleotides read TGTGCCAGCATCAGCCCCTTGCAGGGGGGCTCTGGGGCCAACGTCCTGACTTTC. Amino acid sequence: CASISPLQGGSGANVLTF.